This entry describes one T cell receptor (beta chain). These data originate in a study of control samples from healthy donors and cancer patients. The method was immunoSEQ multiplex PCR; TCRdb's version includes in-frame clones alone and lacks a portion of them. This sample has 150,000 to 180,000 clones; 85% to 95% occur once, and the top ten carry approximately 2.5%. The V and J ends lost 6 bases and 8 bases respectively, with 14 bases between them. Germline CDR1 reads SNHLY; CDR2 reads FYNNEI. There are 14 residues in the CDR3. This chain uses TRBV2 with TRBJ1-6; no clear D. This clonotype was obtained from a man aged 45 to 65 in good health. Sequenced sample: blood. CDR3: CASRIWAAYSPLHF. The CDR3 bases are TGTGCCAGCAGAATATGGGCAGCTTATTCACCCCTCCACTTT.